This entry lists 27 T cell receptor beta chains sequenced from one sample in a study of blood T cell repertoires in COVID-19. Clones were read by immunoSEQ multiplex PCR, and TCRdb kept only the in-frame ones, dropping some. The table records over 55,000 clones, around 86% of them present only once. The sequenced sample consisted of peripheral blood. The receptors stem from a man aged 45 to 65 with active COVID-19.

The chain uses TRBV5-4 and TRBJ2-2; possible D gene TRBD1, 6 bases. The CDR3 sequence is 17 residues long. Germline V lookup: CDR1 SGHNT, CDR2 YYREEE (reference sequence). V dropped 4 bases and J dropped 0 bases, with 16 bases sitting between them. The CDR3 nucleotides are TGTGCCAGCAGCCTGATCCCGGGACATACGAACACCGGGGAGCTGTTTTTT. This translates into CASSLIPGHTNTGELFF.

This chain links TRBV11-1 with TRBJ2-5, with D possibly being TRBD2 (5 bases). Per germline, CDR1 SGHAT and CDR2 FQDESV (reference sequence). This CDR3 region has 13 residues. V was pared by 1 base and J by 13 bases, with 16 bases between. The CDR3 spells CASSLGVLRARYF. The CDR3 DNA follows: TGTGCCAGCAGCTTAGGAGTGTTGAGGGCGCGGTACTTC.

This clone has a handful of counts. This sequence joins TRBV6-2 or TRBV6-3 and TRBJ2-7, with TRBD1 identical over 9 bases. Germline loops: CDR1 MNHEY, CDR2 SVGEGT. This CDR3 spans 12 amino acids. With 6 bases clipped from V and 7 bases from J, the junction kept 4 bases outside the gene matches. The CDR3, as DNA: TGTGCCAGCAGCCACAGGGGGCTGGAGCAGTACTTC. Protein product: CASSHRGLEQYF.

This chain uses TRBV7-8 with TRBJ2-7; weak D call: TRBD1 (6 bases). The germline CDR1 and CDR2 sequences are SGHVS and FQNEAQ. The CDR3 covers 14 residues. V gave up 5 bases and J gave up 3 bases, with 14 bases separating them. CDR3 loop: CASSPPGQLYEQYF. CDR3 in DNA: TGTGCCAGCAGCCCTCCGGGACAACTCTACGAGCAGTACTTC.

The chain joins TRBV19 to TRBJ2-5; tentative D call: TRBD2 (6 bases). This CDR3 has 13 amino acids. The V gene lost 6 bases and the J gene lost 4 bases, with 12 bases spanning the gap. Germline V gene data show CDR1 as LNHDA and CDR2 as SQIVND (reference sequence). CDR3 coding DNA: TGTGCCAGTAGCGACCGGAGGGCAGAGACCCAGTACTTC. Its protein is CASSDRRAETQYF.

This chain joins TRBV10-3 and TRBJ2-7; TRBD1 agrees at 8 bases. Trimming removed 4 bases from V and 1 base from J; junction bases left unmatched: 3. Germline V CDR1 and CDR2: ENHRY, SYGVKD. CDR3 length equals 14 residues. CDR3 amino acids: CAISGGTGSYEQYF. The CDR3 DNA is TGTGCCATCAGTGGGGGGACAGGTTCCTACGAGCAGTACTTC.

The rearrangement joins TRBV3-1 (or the pseudogene TRBV3-2) to TRBJ1-2, with TRBD1 matching 7 bases. Per the germline V gene, CDR1 is LGHDT and CDR2 is YNNKEL (reference sequence). V lost 6 bases and J lost 0; bases outside the gene matches: 10. The CDR3 runs to 16 residues. For the CDR3, the DNA is TGTGCCAGCAGTACATCCGGGACAGAAGCTAACTATGGCTACACCTTC. Its translation: CASSTSGTEANYGYTF.

V usage is TRBV7-8 and J usage is TRBJ1-6; TRBD1 aligns across 11 bases. This CDR3 has 15 amino acids. Germline V CDR1 and CDR2: SGHVS, FQNEAQ. V trimming: 0 bases; J trimming: 8 bases; junction bases outside the gene matches: 0. CDR3: CASSLAGQGDSPLHF. In DNA form, the CDR3 reads TGTGCCAGCAGCTTAGCGGGACAGGGGGATTCACCCCTCCACTTT.

Turning to this clone: An end of the junction differs from the germline gene, which may be a read error. The chain has TRBV6-2 or TRBV6-3 and TRBJ2-7; TRBD1 is a possible D gene (5 bases). The CDR3 sequence is 16 residues long. The germline V gene has CDR1 MNHEY and CDR2 SVGEGT. CDR3 coding DNA: TGTGCCAGCCGTTATTCCCCGACAGACAGCTCCTACGAGCAGTACTTC. This sequence encodes CASRYSPTDSSYEQYF.

The chain combines TRBV30 with TRBJ2-3, with a tentative D call TRBD2 (5 bases). Germline-derived CDR1 and CDR2 are GTSNPN and SVGIG (reference sequence). The CDR3 covers 16 residues. The V end lost 1 base, the J end lost 0 bases, and 14 bases lay between the germline ends. In DNA form, the CDR3 reads TGTGCCTGGAGTGGCCTCGGGGTAGTAAGCACAGATACGCAGTATTTT. Its translation is CAWSGLGVVSTDTQYF.

The genes are TRBV4-1 and TRBJ1-2, with 8 bases matching TRBD1. CDR1 MGHRA and CDR2 YSYEKL come from the germline V gene. Unmatched junction bases numbered 7, after V lost 3 bases and J lost 4 bases. CDR3 size: 15 residues. CDR3: CASSHPQGGGYGYTF. In nucleotides, the CDR3 is TGCGCCAGCAGCCATCCACAGGGGGGAGGCTATGGCTACACCTTC.

The J gene is TRBJ1-1, the V gene TRBV5-4; a possible D gene is TRBD1 (5 bases). The V gene lost 0 bases and the J gene lost 1 base, with 10 bases spanning the gap. CDR1 is SGHNT, CDR2 YYREEE, per germline (reference sequence). This CDR3 region has 15 residues. CDR3 bases: TGTGCCAGCAGCTTGGCCGGGGGAAGGAACACTGAAGCTTTCTTT. Amino acid sequence: CASSLAGGRNTEAFF.

The rearrangement uses TRBV5-6 and TRBJ2-7, with TRBD2 as a possible D gene (5 bases). Deletions cut 4 bases from V and 2 bases from J, with 10 bases between. This CDR3 has 13 residues. Germline loops: CDR1 SGHDT, CDR2 YYEEEE. In DNA form, the CDR3 reads TGTGCCAGCAGCACTCCGGGAACCTACGAGCAGTACTTC. This encodes CASSTPGTYEQYF.

The genes are TRBV7-2 and TRBJ2-1; 12 bases are shared with TRBD2. Germline CDR1 reads SGHTA; CDR2 reads FQGNSA. The CDR3 sequence is 16 residues long. Trimming at V came to 5 bases and at J to 7 bases, leaving 9 bases not matched to a gene. The CDR3 protein is CASSPPGLAGSNEQFF. The DNA for the CDR3 is TGTGCCAGCAGCCCCCCGGGACTAGCGGGTTCGAATGAGCAGTTCTTC. The full variable domain, rest sourced from reference TRBV7-2 and TRBJ2-1, is GAGVSQSPSNKVTEKGKDVELRCDPISGHTALYWYRQSLGQGLEFLIYFQGNSAPDKSGLPSDRFSAERTGGSVSTLTIQRTQQEDSAVYLCASSPPGLAGSNEQFFGPGTRLTVL.

This clone has a handful of counts. The V gene is TRBV2, the J gene TRBJ1-5, with 8 bases identical to TRBD1. Germline CDR1 reads SNHLY; CDR2 reads FYNNEI. CDR3 length: 13 residues. With V trimmed by 5 bases and J by 6 bases, 3 bases remained unmatched. The CDR3 spells CASSTQGGQPQHF. For the CDR3, the DNA is TGTGCCAGCAGTACACAGGGGGGTCAGCCCCAGCATTTT.

This chain connects TRBV24-1 to TRBJ1-2; no firm D call. Germline V gives CDR1 KGHDR, CDR2 SFDVKD. CDR3 size: 11 residues. The germline V and J ends were trimmed by 5 bases and 8 bases, with 8 bases remaining between them. CDR3 region: CATSGGGGYTF. The DNA of the CDR3 is TGTGCCACCAGTGGCGGTGGCGGCTACACCTTC.

V is TRBV11-3 and J is TRBJ2-1; 8 positions match TRBD2. The CDR3 totals 17 residues. Unmatched junction bases numbered 12, after V lost 2 bases and J lost 6 bases. CDR1 and CDR2 (germline): SGHNT, YENEEA. CDR3 amino acids: CASSLLGLTGGTNEQFF. The CDR3 DNA reads as TGTGCCAGCAGCTTACTAGGACTAACGGGGGGGACCAATGAGCAGTTCTTC. Combining the CDR3 with reference TRBV11-3 and TRBJ2-1 gives the whole variable domain EAGVVQSPRYKIIEKKQPVAFWCNPISGHNTLYWYLQNLGQGPELLIRYENEEAVDDSQLPKDRFSAERLKGVDSTLKIQPAELGDSAVYLCASSLLGLTGGTNEQFFGPGTRLTVL.

The chain couples TRBV7-8 to TRBJ1-5; weak D call: TRBD1 (5 bases). V was cut by 3 bases and J by 8 bases, with 14 bases left in between. The CDR3 extends over 14 amino acids. Germline CDR1 reads SGHVS; CDR2 reads FQNEAQ. CDR3 in amino acids: CASSLTASREPQHF. The CDR3 DNA reads as TGTGCCAGCAGCTTGACAGCGAGTCGAGAGCCCCAGCATTTT.

This clone appeared once. CDR3 in amino acids: CASSQRYNEKLFF. The DNA of the CDR3 is TGTGCCAGCAGCCAACGTTATAATGAAAAACTGTTTTTT. This chain uses TRBV3-1 (or the pseudogene TRBV3-2) with TRBJ1-4; D is undetermined. V was clipped by 2 bases and J by 4 bases, with 5 bases between them. The germline CDR1 and CDR2 sequences are LGHDT and YNNKEL (reference sequence). This CDR3 is built from 13 residues.

The genes are TRBV5-8 and TRBJ1-2; D unclear. The CDR3 sequence is 10 residues long. Germline V lookup: CDR1 SGHTS, CDR2 YDEGEE. V dropped 1 base and J dropped 7 bases, with 2 bases sitting between them. CDR3 region: CASSLRGYTF. The CDR3 bases are TGTGCCAGCAGCTTGCGTGGCTACACCTTC.

This clone was found a few times. The chain uses TRBV5-1 and TRBJ2-7; the match to TRBD1 covers 7 bases. CDR1 is SGHRS and CDR2 is YFSETQ in the germline V gene. The CDR3 consists of 15 residues. J was trimmed by 5 bases and V by 4 bases; bases with no gene match: 12. CDR3 nucleotides: TGCGCCAGCAGCCCGGGGACAGCCCAAAAGAACGAGCAGTACTTC. Amino acid sequence: CASSPGTAQKNEQYF.

This sequence joins TRBV27 and TRBJ2-1, with unresolved D. V was cut by 7 bases and J by 3 bases, with 4 bases left in between. CDR1 is MNHEY and CDR2 is SMNVEV in the germline V gene (reference sequence). The CDR3 has 11 amino acids. The CDR3 DNA reads TGTGCCAGCACCGGCTACAATGAGCAGTTCTTC. Translation: CASTGYNEQFF.

The CDR3 protein is CASRLNPGDGYTF. The DNA of the CDR3 is TGTGCCAGCAGGTTAAATCCAGGGGATGGCTACACCTTC. This chain joins TRBV2 and TRBJ1-2; a possible D gene is TRBD1 (6 bases). This CDR3 is built from 13 residues. CDR1 and CDR2 (germline): SNHLY, FYNNEI. The V and J ends lost 6 bases and 6 bases respectively, with 14 bases between them.

The genes are TRBV12-2 and TRBJ2-7; the listed D gene, TRBD1, was not tested against the DNA. TRBV12-2 is reported as a pseudogene. This CDR3 is built from 16 residues. The DNA for the CDR3 is TGTGCAAGTCGCGTAAGCCGGGACAGAAAGGCCCACGAGCAGTACTTC. It codes for CASRVSRDRKAHEQYF.

This clone was observed a handful of times. The chain combines TRBV5-1 with TRBJ2-5; possible D gene TRBD1, 6 bases. V lost 4 bases and J lost 2, with 12 bases in between. The CDR3 has 14 amino acids. The germline V gene has CDR1 SGHRS and CDR2 YFSETQ. CDR3 sequence (DNA): TGCGCCAGCAGCAAGCAGGGGATTCAAGAGACCCAGTACTTC. It is translated as CASSKQGIQETQYF.

The J gene is TRBJ2-7, the V gene TRBV18, with a tentative D call TRBD1 (6 bases). Germline assignment: CDR1 KGHSH and CDR2 LQKENI. Trimming shortened V by 4 bases and J by 3 bases, and 13 bases separated the two germline ends. The CDR3 is 14 residues long. The CDR3 is CASSRRDTRYEQYF. In DNA, the CDR3 is TGTGCCAGCTCACGTCGGGACACCCGCTACGAGCAGTACTTC.

This sequence joins TRBV14 and TRBJ2-1, with D maybe TRBD2 (6 bases). V was pared by 1 base and J by 6 bases, with 13 bases between. The CDR3 is made up of 15 amino acids. Germline CDR1 and CDR2: SGHDN and FVKESK. For the CDR3, the DNA is TGTGCCAGCAGCCAAGGGGGAGGACTATTCAATGAGCAGTTCTTC. This gives the protein CASSQGGGLFNEQFF. The full variable domain, rest sourced from reference TRBV14 and TRBJ2-1, is EAGVTQFPSHSVIEKGQTVTLRCDPISGHDNLYWYRRVMGKEIKFLLHFVKESKQDESGMPNNRFLAERTGGTYSTLKVQPAELEDSGVYFCASSQGGGLFNEQFFGPGTRLTVL.